This T cell receptor beta chain is from a study of blood T cell repertoires in COVID-19. Germline lookup yields CDR1 LNHNV and CDR2 YYDKDF (reference sequence). The CDR3 totals 17 residues. V trimming: 2 bases; J trimming: 3 bases; junction bases outside the gene matches: 11. Study members were between about 18 and 95 years old and lived in 20 to 30 US regions. Assignments of participants to cohorts depended upon their own reported clinical history. In the 2 weeks before study entry, exposed participants met a COVID-19 case, which was PCR-confirmed or clinician-diagnosed. The assay was immunoSEQ multiplex PCR, and TCRdb's table has in-frame clones only and misses some. The repertoire holds fewer than 350,000 clones, with 85% to 90% as singletons.

This clonotype was obtained from a woman in her 30s who had been exposed to COVID-19. Sequencing used PBMCs or T cells enriched from blood (not recorded which). The chain joins TRBV15 to TRBJ2-7, with 9 bases that match TRBD1. CDR3 region: CATSRPPRTGDHYEQYF. The CDR3 DNA sequence: TGTGCCACCAGCAGACCGCCTAGGACAGGGGATCACTACGAGCAGTACTTC.